This T cell receptor beta chain was sequenced for a study of PD-L1 blockade in urothelial cancer (TCRdb year 2017). With regard to the full study: Every patient began therapy around 2014 and was given atezolizumab 1,200 mg intravenously every 3 weeks. About 90% of the roughly 29 patients were males with bladder-origin urothelial cancer, and about 65% of the roughly 30 reported a prior smoking history. Patients had an ECOG performance status of 0 or 1 and had received between 0 and 3 prior chemotherapy regimens. Blood samples were analyzed at two time points: 3 weeks after treatment start (second dose) and 6 weeks after treatment start. A median of 141,255 T cells and some 90,000 unique TCRs was obtained from blood samples, and a median clonality of approximately 0.08 was observed. The study was an exploratory multi-omic analysis of somatic, immune and clinical correlates of response to PD-L1 blockade with atezolizumab in urothelial cancer. TCR sequencing covered pretreatment tumor samples and matched, serially collected peripheral blood taken before and after atezolizumab treatment. Durable clinical benefit was defined as a progression-free survival longer than 6 months, and TCR features were additionally tested against progression-free survival and overall survival. Whole exome sequencing and RNA sequencing of pretreatment tumors were performed alongside TCR sequencing in the same patients. Durable clinical benefit was achieved by nine patients but not by the remaining 20. Some 30 patients had pretreatment blood TCR-seq, around 25 had at least one posttreatment blood collection, and around 25 had tumor TCR-seq. Summary of the overall study and its limitations: Because of the small sample size (n ≈ 30) and the many exploratory analyses performed, the results are intended to be regarded as hypothesis-generating. Greater expansion of tumor-associated TCR clones in peripheral blood 3 weeks after the start of treatment was observed in patients with durable benefit (n of about 21, p = 0.022). Improved progression-free and overall survival was found to be associated with pretreatment peripheral blood TCR clonality below the median.

The cohort included roughly 30 patients with locally advanced or metastatic urothelial carcinoma who were treated at Memorial Sloan Kettering on a trial protocol. Peripheral blood mononuclear cells were collected pretreatment and during treatment, with between 1 and 8 total time points obtained per patient. The Qiagen DNeasy Blood extraction kit was used to purify genomic DNA from total PBMCs and from tumor samples. Collected pretreatment and during treatment, PBMCs were isolated and stored as previously described. Synthetic TCR analog templates were spiked into each PCR so that absolute template abundance could be estimated from read counts. The immunoSEQ assay used bias-controlled V and J gene primers to amplify TCRbeta CDR3 regions from genomic DNA. Sequencing of rearranged TCRbeta segments was performed at approximately 20X coverage. The original methods were these. Clustering was used to correct sequencing errors, and CDR3s were annotated against IMGT so that V, D and J genes could be assigned. Downstream analyses used only productive TCRbeta rearrangements, leaving out any out-of-frame or stop-codon sequences. Clonality was computed as one minus Shannon entropy normalized by the log of the number of unique productive sequences. Clones differing between time points or between blood and tumor were identified using Fisher's exact test with Benjamini-Hochberg correction, with an adjusted p below 0.01 applied as the threshold. Drawn from immuneACCESS, this table holds only the in-frame rearrangements with V and J called that TCRdb kept. Clones are partly lost; checked studies trace under half to an unresolved V gene and leave the rest unexplained. D and trimming come from the DNA, and the V and J calls and clone size come from that table. For this sample there are about 100,000 clones; roughly nine tenths appear just once. The ten largest clonotypes hold about 0.91% of the sample.

A remark on this clone: Its antigen has not been determined. No per-base quality is available; no much larger clone lies one base away.

Material: PBMCs, obtained around atezolizumab (anti-PD-L1) treatment. The source is a woman of 80 years or more with urothelial cancer.

The sequenced DNA is TGTGCCAGCAGCCCACCGGGCGACTACCGCGAAGCTTTCTTT. Its protein reads: CASSPPGDYREAFF. The chain joins TRBV9 to TRBJ1-1, with the D gene uncertain. Reading from cysteine to phenylalanine, the CDR3 counts 14 amino acids. CDR3 DNA only is kept here, 42 bases in frame from base 1. V loses 4 bases of germline sequence and J loses 8 bases, and the interval between the two ends is 18 bases. CDR1 and CDR2 were assigned from the germline V gene as SGDLS and YYNGEE. The CDR3 plus the reference TRBV9 and TRBJ1-1 genes for the other parts give the full variable domain: DSGVTQTPKHLITATGQRVTLRCSPRSGDLSVYWYQQSLDQGLQFLIQYYNGEERAKGNILERFSAQQFPDLHSELNLSSLELGDSALYFCASSPPGDYREAFFGQGTRLTVV.